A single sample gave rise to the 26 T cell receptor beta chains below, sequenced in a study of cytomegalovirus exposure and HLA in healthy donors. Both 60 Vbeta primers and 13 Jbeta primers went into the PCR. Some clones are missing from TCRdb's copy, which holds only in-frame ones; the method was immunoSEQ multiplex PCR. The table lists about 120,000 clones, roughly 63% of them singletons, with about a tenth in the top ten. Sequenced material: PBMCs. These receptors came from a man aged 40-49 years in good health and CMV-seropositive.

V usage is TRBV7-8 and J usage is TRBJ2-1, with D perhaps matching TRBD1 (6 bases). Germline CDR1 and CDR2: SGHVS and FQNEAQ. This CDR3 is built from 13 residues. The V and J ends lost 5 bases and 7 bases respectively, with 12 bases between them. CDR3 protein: CASSPSRGNEQFF. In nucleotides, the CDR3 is TGTGCCAGCAGCCCATCCAGGGGTAATGAGCAGTTCTTC. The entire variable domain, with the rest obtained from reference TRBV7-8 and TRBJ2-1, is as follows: GAGVSQSPRYKVAKRGQDVALRCDPISGHVSLFWYQQALGQGPEFLTYFQNEAQLDKSGLPSDRFFAERPEGSVSTLKIQRTQQEDSAVYLCASSPSRGNEQFFGPGTRLTVL.

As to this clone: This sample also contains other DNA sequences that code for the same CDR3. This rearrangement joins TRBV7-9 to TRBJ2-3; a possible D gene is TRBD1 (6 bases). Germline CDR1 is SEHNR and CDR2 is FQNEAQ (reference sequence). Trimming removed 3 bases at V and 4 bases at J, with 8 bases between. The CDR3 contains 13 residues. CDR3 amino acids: CASSFGGADTQYF. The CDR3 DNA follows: TGTGCCAGCAGCTTTGGGGGCGCAGATACGCAGTATTTT.

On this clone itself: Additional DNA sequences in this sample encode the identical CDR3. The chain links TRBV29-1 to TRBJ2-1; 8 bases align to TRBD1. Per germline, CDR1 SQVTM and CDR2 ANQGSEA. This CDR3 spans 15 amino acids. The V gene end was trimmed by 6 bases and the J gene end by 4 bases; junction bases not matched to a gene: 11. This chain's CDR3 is CSVQGAGTEYNEQFF. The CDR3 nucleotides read TGCAGCGTCCAGGGGGCAGGGACGGAGTACAATGAGCAGTTCTTC.

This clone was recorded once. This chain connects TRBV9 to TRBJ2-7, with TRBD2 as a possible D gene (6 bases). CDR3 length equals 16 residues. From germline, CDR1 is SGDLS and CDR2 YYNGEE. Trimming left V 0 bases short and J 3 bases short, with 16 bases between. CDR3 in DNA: TGTGCCAGCAGCGTAGAGGTCCAGCGGGCTTACTACGAGCAGTACTTC. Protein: CASSVEVQRAYYEQYF.

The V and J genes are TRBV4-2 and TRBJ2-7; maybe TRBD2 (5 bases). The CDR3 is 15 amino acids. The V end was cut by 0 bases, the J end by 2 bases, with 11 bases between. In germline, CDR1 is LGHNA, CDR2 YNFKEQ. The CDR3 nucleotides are TGTGCCAGCAGCCAAGACGAGGGCACGACCTACGAGCAGTACTTC. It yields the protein CASSQDEGTTYEQYF.

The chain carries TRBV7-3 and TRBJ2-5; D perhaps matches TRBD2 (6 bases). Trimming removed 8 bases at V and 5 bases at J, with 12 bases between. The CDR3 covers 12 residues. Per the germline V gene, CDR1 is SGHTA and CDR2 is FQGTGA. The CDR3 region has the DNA TGTGCCAGCGGTCCGAGCGGGGAGACCCAGTACTTC. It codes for CASGPSGETQYF.

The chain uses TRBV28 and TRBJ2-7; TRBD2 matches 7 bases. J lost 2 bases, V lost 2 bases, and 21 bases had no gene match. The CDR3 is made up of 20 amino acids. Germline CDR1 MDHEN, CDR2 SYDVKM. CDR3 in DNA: TGTGCCAGCAGTTTAGTACACTCCGGACTAGTTGCCACGATAACCTACGAGCAGTACTTC. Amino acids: CASSLVHSGLVATITYEQYF.

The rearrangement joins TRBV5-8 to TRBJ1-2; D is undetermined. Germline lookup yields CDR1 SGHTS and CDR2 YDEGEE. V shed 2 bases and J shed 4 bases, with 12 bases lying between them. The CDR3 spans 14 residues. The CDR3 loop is CASSFAGFTYGYTF. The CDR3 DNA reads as TGTGCCAGCAGCTTCGCCGGGTTCACCTATGGCTACACCTTC. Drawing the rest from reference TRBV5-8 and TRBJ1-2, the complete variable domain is EAGVTQSPTHLIKTRGQQATLRCSPISGHTSVYWYQQALGLGLQFLLWYDEGEERNRGNFPPRFSGRQFPNYSSELNVNALELEDSALYLCASSFAGFTYGYTFGSGTRLTVV.

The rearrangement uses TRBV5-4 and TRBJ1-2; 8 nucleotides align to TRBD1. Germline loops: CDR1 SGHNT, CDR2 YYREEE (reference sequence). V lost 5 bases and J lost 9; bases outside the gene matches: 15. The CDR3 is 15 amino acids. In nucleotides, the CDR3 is TGTGCCAGCAGGCCGACGGGACAGGAGGCGTATAGCTACACCTTC. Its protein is CASRPTGQEAYSYTF.

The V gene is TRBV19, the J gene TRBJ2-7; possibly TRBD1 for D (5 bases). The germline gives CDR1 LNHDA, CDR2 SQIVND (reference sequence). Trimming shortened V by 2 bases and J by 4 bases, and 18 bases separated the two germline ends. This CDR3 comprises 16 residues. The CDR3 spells CASSIIGTGKTYEQYF. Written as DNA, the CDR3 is TGTGCCAGTAGTATAATTGGTACAGGCAAGACTTACGAGCAGTACTTC.

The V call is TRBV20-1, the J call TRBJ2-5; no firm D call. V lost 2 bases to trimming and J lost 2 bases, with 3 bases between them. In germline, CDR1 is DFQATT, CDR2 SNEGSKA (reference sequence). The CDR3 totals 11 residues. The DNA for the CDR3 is TGCAGTGCTAGATTACAAGAGACCCAGTACTTC. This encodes CSARLQETQYF.

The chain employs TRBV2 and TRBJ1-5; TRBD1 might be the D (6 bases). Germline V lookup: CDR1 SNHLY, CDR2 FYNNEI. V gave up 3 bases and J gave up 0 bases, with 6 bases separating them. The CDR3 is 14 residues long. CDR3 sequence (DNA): TGTGCCAGCAGTGAGACAGGTAGCAATCAGCCCCAGCATTTT. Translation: CASSETGSNQPQHF.

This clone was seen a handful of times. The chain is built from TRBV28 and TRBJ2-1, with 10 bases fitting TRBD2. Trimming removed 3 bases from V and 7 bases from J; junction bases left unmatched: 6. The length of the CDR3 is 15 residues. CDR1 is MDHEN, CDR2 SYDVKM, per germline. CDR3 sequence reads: CASSFRLAGENEQFF. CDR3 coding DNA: TGTGCCAGCAGTTTTCGGCTAGCGGGAGAGAATGAGCAGTTCTTC. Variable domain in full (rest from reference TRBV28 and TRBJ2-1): DVKVTQSSRYLVKRTGEKVFLECVQDMDHENMFWYRQDPGLGLRLIYFSYDVKMKEKGDIPEGYSVSREKKERFSLILESASTNQTSMYLCASSFRLAGENEQFFGPGTRLTVL.

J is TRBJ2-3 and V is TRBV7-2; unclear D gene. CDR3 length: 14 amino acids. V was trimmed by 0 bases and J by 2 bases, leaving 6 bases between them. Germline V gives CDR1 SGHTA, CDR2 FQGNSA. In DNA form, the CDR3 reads TGTGCCAGCAGCTTAGCGATGGCCACAGATACGCAGTATTTT. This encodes CASSLAMATDTQYF.

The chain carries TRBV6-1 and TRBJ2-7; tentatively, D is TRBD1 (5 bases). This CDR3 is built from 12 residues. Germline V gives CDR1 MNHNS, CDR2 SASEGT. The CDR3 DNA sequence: TGTGTGTGGGGCCATCGGCCCTACGAGCAGTACTTC. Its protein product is CVWGHRPYEQYF.

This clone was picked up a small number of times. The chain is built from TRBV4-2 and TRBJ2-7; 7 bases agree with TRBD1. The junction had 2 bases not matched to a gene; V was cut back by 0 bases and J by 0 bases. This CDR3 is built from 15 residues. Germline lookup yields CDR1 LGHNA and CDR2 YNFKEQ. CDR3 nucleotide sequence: TGTGCCAGCAGCCAAGATCGGGACAGCTCCTACGAGCAGTACTTC. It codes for CASSQDRDSSYEQYF.

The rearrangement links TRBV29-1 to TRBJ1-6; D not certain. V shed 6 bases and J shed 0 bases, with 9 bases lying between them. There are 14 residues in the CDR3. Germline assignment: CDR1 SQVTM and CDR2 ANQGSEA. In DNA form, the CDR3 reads TGCAGCGTCCGATTCAGCTCCTATAATTCACCCCTCCACTTT. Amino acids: CSVRFSSYNSPLHF.

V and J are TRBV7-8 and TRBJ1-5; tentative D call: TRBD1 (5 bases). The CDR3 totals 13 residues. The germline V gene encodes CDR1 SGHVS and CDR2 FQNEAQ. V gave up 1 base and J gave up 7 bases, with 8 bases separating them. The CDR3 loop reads CASSLVGAQPQHF. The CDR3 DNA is TGTGCCAGCAGCTTAGTTGGGGCGCAGCCCCAGCATTTT.

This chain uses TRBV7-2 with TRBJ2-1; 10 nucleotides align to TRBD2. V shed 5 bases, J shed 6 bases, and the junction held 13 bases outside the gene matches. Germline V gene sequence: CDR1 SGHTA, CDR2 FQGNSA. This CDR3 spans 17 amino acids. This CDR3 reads CASSPWTSGQGGNEQFF. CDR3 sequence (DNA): TGTGCCAGCAGCCCCTGGACTAGCGGCCAGGGGGGCAATGAGCAGTTCTTC.

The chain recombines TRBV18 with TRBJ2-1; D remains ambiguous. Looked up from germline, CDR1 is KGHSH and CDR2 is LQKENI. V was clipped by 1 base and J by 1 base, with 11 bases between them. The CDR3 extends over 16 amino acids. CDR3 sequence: CASSPQSPLSYNEQFF. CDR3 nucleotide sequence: TGTGCCAGCTCACCACAAAGCCCTTTATCCTACAATGAGCAGTTCTTC.

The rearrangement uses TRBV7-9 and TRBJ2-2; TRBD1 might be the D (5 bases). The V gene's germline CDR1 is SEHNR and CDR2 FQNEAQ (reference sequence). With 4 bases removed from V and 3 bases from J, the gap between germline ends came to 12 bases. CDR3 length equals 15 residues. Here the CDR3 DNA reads TGTGCCAGCAGCTCGCAGGGTCGATACACCGGGGAGCTGTTTTTT. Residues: CASSSQGRYTGELFF.

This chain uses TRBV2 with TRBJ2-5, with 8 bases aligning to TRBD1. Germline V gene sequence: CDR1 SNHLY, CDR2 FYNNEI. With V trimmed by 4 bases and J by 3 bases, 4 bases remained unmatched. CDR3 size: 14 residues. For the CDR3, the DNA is TGTGCCAGCAGTGTAATGACAGGGGAAGAGACCCAGTACTTC. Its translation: CASSVMTGEETQYF.

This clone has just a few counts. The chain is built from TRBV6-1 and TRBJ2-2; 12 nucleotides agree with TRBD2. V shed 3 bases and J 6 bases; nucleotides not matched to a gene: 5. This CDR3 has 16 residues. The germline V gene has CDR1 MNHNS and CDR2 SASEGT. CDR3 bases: TGTGCCAGCAGTGAGTCGGGACTAGCGGGCGCCGGGGAGCTGTTTTTT. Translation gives CASSESGLAGAGELFF.

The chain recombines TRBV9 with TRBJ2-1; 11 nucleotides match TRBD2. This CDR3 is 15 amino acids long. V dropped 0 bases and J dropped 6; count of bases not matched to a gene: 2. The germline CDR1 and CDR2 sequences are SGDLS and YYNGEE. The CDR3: CASSVVGLAANEQFF. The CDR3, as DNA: TGTGCCAGCAGCGTAGTGGGACTAGCGGCCAATGAGCAGTTCTTC. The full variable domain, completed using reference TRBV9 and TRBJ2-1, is DSGVTQTPKHLITATGQRVTLRCSPRSGDLSVYWYQQSLDQGLQFLIQYYNGEERAKGNILERFSAQQFPDLHSELNLSSLELGDSALYFCASSVVGLAANEQFFGPGTRLTVL.

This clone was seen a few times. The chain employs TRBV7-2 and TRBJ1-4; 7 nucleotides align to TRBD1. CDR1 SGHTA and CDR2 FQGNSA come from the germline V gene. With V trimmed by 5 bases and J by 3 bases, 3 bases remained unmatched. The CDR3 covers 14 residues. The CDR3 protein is CASSLGGSNEKLFF. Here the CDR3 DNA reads TGTGCCAGCAGCCTAGGGGGCTCTAATGAAAAACTGTTTTTT.

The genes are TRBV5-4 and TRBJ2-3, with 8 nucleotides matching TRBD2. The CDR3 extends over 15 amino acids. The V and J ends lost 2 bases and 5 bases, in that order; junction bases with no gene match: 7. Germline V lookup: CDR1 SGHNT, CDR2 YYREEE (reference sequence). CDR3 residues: CASSFGGVGEDTQYF. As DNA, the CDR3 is TGTGCCAGCAGCTTCGGGGGGGTCGGGGAAGATACGCAGTATTTT.